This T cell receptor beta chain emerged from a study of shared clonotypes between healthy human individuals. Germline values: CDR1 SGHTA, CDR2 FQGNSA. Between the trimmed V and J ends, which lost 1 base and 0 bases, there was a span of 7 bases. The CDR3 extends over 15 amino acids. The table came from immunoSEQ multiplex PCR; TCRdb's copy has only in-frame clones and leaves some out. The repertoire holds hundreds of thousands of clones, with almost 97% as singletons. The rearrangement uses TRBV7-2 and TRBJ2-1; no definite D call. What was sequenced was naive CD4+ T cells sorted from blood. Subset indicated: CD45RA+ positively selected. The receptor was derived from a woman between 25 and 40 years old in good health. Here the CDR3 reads CASSLEDHSYNEQFF. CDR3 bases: TGTGCCAGCAGCTTAGAGGACCACTCCTACAATGAGCAGTTCTTC.